This T cell receptor beta chain is from a study of T cell responses to AZD1222 COVID-19 vaccine. Regarding the study as a whole: Spike-specific TCR breadth and depth rose after two AZD1222 doses.

The CDR3 has 15 residues. With 3 bases removed from V and 3 bases from J, the gap between germline ends came to 15 bases. Germline-derived CDR1 and CDR2 are SGDLS and YYNGEE. Data came from immunoSEQ multiplex PCR; TCRdb stores just in-frame clones and leaves some out. The profile shows approximately 97,000 clones, about 88% of them singletons. Concerning this clone: The antigen remains unidentified.

Sequencing was performed on peripheral blood, taken on day 0 of AZD1222 vaccination. The chain combines TRBV9 with TRBJ1-1; no clear D. This sequence originates from an adult in good health. CDR3 sequence: CASSETSWDDTEAFF. CDR3 sequence (DNA): TGTGCCAGCAGCGAGACCTCCTGGGATGACACTGAAGCTTTCTTT.